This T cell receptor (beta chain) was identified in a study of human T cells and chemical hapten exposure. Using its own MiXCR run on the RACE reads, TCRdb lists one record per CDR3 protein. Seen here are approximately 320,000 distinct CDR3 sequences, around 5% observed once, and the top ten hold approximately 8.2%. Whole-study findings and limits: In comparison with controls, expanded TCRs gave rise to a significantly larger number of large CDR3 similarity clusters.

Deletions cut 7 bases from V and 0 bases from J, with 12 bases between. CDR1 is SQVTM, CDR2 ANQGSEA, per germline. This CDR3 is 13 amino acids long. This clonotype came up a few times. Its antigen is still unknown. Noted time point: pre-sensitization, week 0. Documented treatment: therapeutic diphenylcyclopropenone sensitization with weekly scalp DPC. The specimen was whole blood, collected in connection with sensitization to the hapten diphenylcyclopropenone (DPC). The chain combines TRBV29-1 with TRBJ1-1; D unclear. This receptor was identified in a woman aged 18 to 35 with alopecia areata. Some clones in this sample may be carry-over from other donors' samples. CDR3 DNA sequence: TGCAGCGCAAACGGAGACATGAACACTGAAGCTTTCTTT. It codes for CSANGDMNTEAFF.